A selection of T cell receptor beta chains follows, all from one sample in a study of human T cells and chemical hapten exposure. One entry per CDR3 protein, called by TCRdb with MiXCR from the RACE reads. In the table there are about 53,000 distinct CDR3 sequences, roughly a tenth of which are singletons. The specimen was whole blood, collected in connection with sensitization to the hapten diphenylcyclopropenone (DPC). The receptors come from a man aged 35 to 55 with alopecia areata. Some clones in this sample may be carry-over from other donors' samples. CDR3s include the opening cysteine and the closing phenylalanine or tryptophan. Fields, in order: clone size, V gene, D gene, J gene, CDR3 DNA, CDR3 protein. The D gene is left open where the match is weak. Not every row has a clone size; where given, it reads once, few, many or a size class.

size: .; V: TRBV28; D: TRBD2; J: TRBJ2-2; DNA: TGTGCCAGCAGTCCATTAACTAGCGGATTGAACACCGGGGAGCTGTTTTTT; CDR3: CASSPLTSGLNTGELFF
size: few; V: TRBV20-1; D: TRBD1; J: TRBJ2-5; DNA: TGCAGTGCCCTCCCACCGGACAGGGGGCTGGGGACCCAGTACTTC; CDR3: CSALPPDRGLGTQYF
size: few; V: TRBV9; D: .; J: TRBJ2-2; DNA: TGTGCCAGCAGCGTAGTGAGTGGTACCGGGGAGCTGTTTTTT; CDR3: CASSVVSGTGELFF
size: many; V: TRBV12-3/TRBV12-4; D: TRBD1; J: TRBJ2-6; DNA: TGTGCCAGCAGTGGGACAGCTAGACTCTCTGGGGCCAACGTCCTGACTTTC; CDR3: CASSGTARLSGANVLTF
size: .; V: TRBV20-1; D: TRBD2; J: TRBJ2-1; DNA: TGCAGTGCTAGAGGGACTAGCGGGACCTATGAGCAGTTCTTC; CDR3: CSARGTSGTYEQFF
size: few; V: TRBV7-9; D: TRBD2; J: TRBJ2-3; DNA: TGTGCCAGCAGCTTAGGAACCTTAGCGGGAGCCACAGATACGCAGTATTTT; CDR3: CASSLGTLAGATDTQYF
size: .; V: TRBV4-2; D: .; J: TRBJ1-4; DNA: TGTGCCAGCAGCCAACCGACAGCAATTAATGAAAAACTGTTTTTT; CDR3: CASSQPTAINEKLFF
size: many; V: TRBV3-1; D: .; J: TRBJ2-5; DNA: TGTGCCAGCAGCCCCTTCAGGGATTTGGAGACCCAGTACTTC; CDR3: CASSPFRDLETQYF
size: many; V: TRBV18; D: .; J: TRBJ2-7; DNA: TGTGCCAGCTCACCACGGAGGGGCCACGAGCAGTACTTC; CDR3: CASSPRRGHEQYF
size: many; V: TRBV7-8; D: TRBD1; J: TRBJ2-6; DNA: TGTGCCAGCAGCTCGCCCTTTCGGGACAGGGGTATCTCTGGGGCCAACGTCCTGACTTTC; CDR3: CASSSPFRDRGISGANVLTF
size: many; V: TRBV2; D: TRBD2; J: TRBJ2-4; DNA: TGTGCCAGCATGGATATTAGGACTAGCGGGAGGGCCGGAGGGGGTGTTCAGTACTTC; CDR3: CASMDIRTSGRAGGGVQYF
size: .; V: TRBV6-2/TRBV6-3; D: .; J: TRBJ2-3; DNA: TGTGCCAGCAGCCTTAATCTACTAGCCCAGGAGCAGTATTTT; CDR3: CASSLNLLAQEQYF
size: few; V: TRBV7-6; D: TRBD2; J: TRBJ2-1; DNA: TGTGCCAGCAGCTCACTGGGCGGGAGTTTTAGCTACAATGAGCAGTTCTTC; CDR3: CASSSLGGSFSYNEQFF
size: .; V: TRBV6-5; D: .; J: TRBJ2-2; DNA: TGTGCCAGCACGAGGGGGACGAACACCGGGGAGCTGTTTTTT; CDR3: CASTRGTNTGELFF
size: many; V: TRBV11-2; D: TRBD2; J: TRBJ2-1; DNA: TGTGCCAGCAGCTCCAGTACGAGGGCTAGCGGGAACTCCTACAATGAGCAGTTCTTC; CDR3: CASSSSTRASGNSYNEQFF
size: many; V: TRBV28; D: TRBD1; J: TRBJ1-1; DNA: TGTGCCAGCAGCGAACCGGGACAGGGAGATATAATGAACACTGAAGCTTTCTTT; CDR3: CASSEPGQGDIMNTEAFF
size: .; V: TRBV7-3; D: .; J: TRBJ2-1; DNA: TGTGCCAGCAGCCCGGCGGGGACCTACAATGAGCAGTTCTTC; CDR3: CASSPAGTYNEQFF
size: .; V: TRBV20-1; D: TRBD2; J: TRBJ2-3; DNA: TGCAGTGCTAGAGATAGAGCGGGAGTGGCAGATACGCAGTATTTT; CDR3: CSARDRAGVADTQYF
size: many; V: TRBV4-2; D: TRBD2; J: TRBJ2-7; DNA: TGTGCCAGCAGCCAAGCAGTTAGCGGGAGGGCTGGGGAGCAGTACTTC; CDR3: CASSQAVSGRAGEQYF
size: .; V: TRBV28; D: .; J: TRBJ2-1; DNA: TGTGCCATCTCCTTAACCCGCAATGAGCAGTTCTTC; CDR3: CAISLTRNEQFF